A single T cell receptor (beta chain) is shown here with its context. Its antigen is as yet unknown. PCR was performed using 60 Vbeta and 13 Jbeta primers. This table comes from immunoSEQ multiplex PCR, and its TCRdb copy is limited to in-frame clones, with some not included. The sample gives 80,000 to 95,000 clones, more than 75% of which show up once; roughly 15% is in the top ten. The data derive from a study of cytomegalovirus exposure and HLA in healthy donors. Study-wide context: A previous analysis identified 95 million to 140 million unique TCR beta sequences derived from roughly 190 million T cells.

Per the germline V gene, CDR1 is SGHTA and CDR2 is FQGNSA. The V and J ends lost 0 bases and 4 bases respectively, with 12 bases between them. The CDR3 is made up of 15 amino acids. Overall study results and limits: Later analysis suggested links between common viral pathogens and several top significant clusters. Most observed TCR sequences were rare, whereas some public TCRs were detected in many donors. According to an earlier analysis, most TCR beta V segments yielded productive rearrangements about 90% or about 30% of the time.

This sequence was found in a woman in her 40s in good health and CMV-seropositive. Sequenced: PBMCs. This chain joins TRBV7-2 and TRBJ1-1; possibly TRBD1 for D (5 bases). In DNA, the CDR3 is TGTGCCAGCAGCTTAGCGGGGCAGGTGAGCACTGAAGCTTTCTTT. Its protein is CASSLAGQVSTEAFF. Full variable domain (outside the CDR3, taken from reference TRBV7-2 and TRBJ1-1): GAGVSQSPSNKVTEKGKDVELRCDPISGHTALYWYRQSLGQGLEFLIYFQGNSAPDKSGLPSDRFSAERTGGSVSTLTIQRTQQEDSAVYLCASSLAGQVSTEAFFGQGTRLTVV.